The rows below give T cell receptor beta chains drawn from one sample of a study of shared clonotypes between healthy human individuals. TCRdb's table, derived via immunoSEQ multiplex PCR, lists solely in-frame clones and lacks some. The data hold just over 2,000,000 clones, with about 95% observed a single time. Sequencing input: naive CD4+ T cells sorted from blood. These receptor sequences come from a man younger than 30 in good health. CDR3s include the opening cysteine and the closing phenylalanine or tryptophan. The D gene is left open where the match is weak.

CDR3 protein: CASSSGGSDTQYF
CDR3 DNA: TGTGCCAGCAGTAGCGGGGGGTCAGATACGCAGTATTTT
D gene: TRBD2
V gene: TRBV11-3
J gene: TRBJ2-3

CDR3 protein: CASSDFSGGTYNEQFF
CDR3 DNA: TGTGCCAGCAGTGACTTCAGCGGGGGCACCTACAATGAGCAGTTCTTC
D gene: TRBD2
V gene: TRBV2
J gene: TRBJ2-1

CDR3 protein: CASSQDVGTGGGYTF
CDR3 DNA: TGCGCCAGCAGCCAAGACGTGGGGACAGGGGGTGGCTACACCTTC
D gene: TRBD1
V gene: TRBV4-1
J gene: TRBJ1-2

CDR3 protein: CASSVGGGGETQYF
CDR3 DNA: TGTGCCAGCAGCGTAGGCGGGGGCGGTGAGACCCAGTACTTC
D gene: .
V gene: TRBV9
J gene: TRBJ2-5

CDR3 protein: CASSLNRISYEQYF
CDR3 DNA: TGTGCCAGCTCACTGAACAGGATTTCCTACGAGCAGTACTTC
D gene: .
V gene: TRBV18
J gene: TRBJ2-7

CDR3 protein: CASSLQGLSGNTIYF
CDR3 DNA: TGTGCCAGCTCACTTCAGGGCCTCTCTGGAAACACCATATATTTT
D gene: .
V gene: TRBV18
J gene: TRBJ1-3

CDR3 protein: CASNLKKGTEAFF
CDR3 DNA: TGTGCCAGCAACCTAAAGAAAGGGACTGAAGCTTTCTTT
D gene: .
V gene: TRBV6-6
J gene: TRBJ1-1

CDR3 protein: CASSLDHTGELFF
CDR3 DNA: TGCGCCAGCAGTCTGGACCACACCGGGGAGCTGTTTTTT
D gene: .
V gene: TRBV10-1
J gene: TRBJ2-2

CDR3 protein: CASSLAGGANYTF
CDR3 DNA: TGTGCTAGCAGCTTAGCTGGGGGGGCGAACTACACCTTC
D gene: .
V gene: TRBV7-7
J gene: TRBJ1-2

CDR3 protein: CASSLPGRTEAFF
CDR3 DNA: TGTGCCAGCAGTTTACCCGGTCGGACTGAAGCTTTCTTT
D gene: .
V gene: TRBV28
J gene: TRBJ1-1

CDR3 protein: CASEGGPSYEQYF
CDR3 DNA: TGTGCCTCCGAGGGGGGGCCCTCCTACGAGCAGTACTTC
D gene: .
V gene: TRBV6-1
J gene: TRBJ2-7

CDR3 protein: CASSIAGTRVNEQFF
CDR3 DNA: TGTGCCAGCAGTATCGCCGGGACTAGAGTGAATGAGCAGTTCTTC
D gene: TRBD2
V gene: TRBV6-6
J gene: TRBJ2-1

CDR3 protein: CASSPLVGELSPLHF
CDR3 DNA: TGTGCCAGCTCACCACTGGTTGGGGAATTATCACCCCTCCACTTT
D gene: .
V gene: TRBV18
J gene: TRBJ1-6

CDR3 protein: CASDTGYNEQFF
CDR3 DNA: TGTGCCAGTGACACAGGATACAATGAGCAGTTCTTC
D gene: .
V gene: TRBV19
J gene: TRBJ2-1

CDR3 protein: CASSQANRKETQYF
CDR3 DNA: TGCGCCAGCAGCCAAGCGAACAGAAAAGAGACCCAGTACTTC
D gene: .
V gene: TRBV4-1
J gene: TRBJ2-5